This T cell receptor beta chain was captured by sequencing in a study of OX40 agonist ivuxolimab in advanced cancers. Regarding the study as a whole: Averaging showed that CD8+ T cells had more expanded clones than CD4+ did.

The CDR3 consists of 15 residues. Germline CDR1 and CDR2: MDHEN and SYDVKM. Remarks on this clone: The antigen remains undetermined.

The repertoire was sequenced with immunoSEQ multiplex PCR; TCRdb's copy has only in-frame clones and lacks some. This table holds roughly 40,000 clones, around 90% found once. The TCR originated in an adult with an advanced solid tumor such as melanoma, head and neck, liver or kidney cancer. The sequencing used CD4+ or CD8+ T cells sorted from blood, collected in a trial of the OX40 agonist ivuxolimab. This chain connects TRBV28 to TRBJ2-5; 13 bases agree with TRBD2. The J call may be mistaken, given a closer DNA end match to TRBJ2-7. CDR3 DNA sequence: TGTGCCAGCCTCAGACTAGCGGGAGGTAGCTACGAGCAGTACTTC. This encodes CASLRLAGGSYEQYF.